This TCR beta chain was captured by sequencing in a study of blood T cell repertoires in COVID-19. Background on the study: PBMCs, B-cell-depleted T cells, or T cells were the source of the cDNA or gDNA that made up the material.

This CDR3 has 16 residues. Germline-derived CDR1 and CDR2 are SGHDN and FVKESK. Deletions cut 8 bases from V and 7 bases from J, with 26 bases between. Only in-frame clones appear in the TCRdb table, and some are missing; sequencing was by immunoSEQ multiplex PCR. This table holds under 45,000 clones, over 65% found once. The specimen sequenced was peripheral blood. The receptor was isolated from a man aged 55-75 years with active COVID-19. The rearrangement links TRBV14 to TRBJ1-2, with D possibly being TRBD1 (6 bases). The CDR3 here is CASGNSQGIELFGYTF. DNA of the CDR3: TGTGCCAGCGGCAACTCACAGGGCATAGAACTTTTTGGCTACACCTTC.